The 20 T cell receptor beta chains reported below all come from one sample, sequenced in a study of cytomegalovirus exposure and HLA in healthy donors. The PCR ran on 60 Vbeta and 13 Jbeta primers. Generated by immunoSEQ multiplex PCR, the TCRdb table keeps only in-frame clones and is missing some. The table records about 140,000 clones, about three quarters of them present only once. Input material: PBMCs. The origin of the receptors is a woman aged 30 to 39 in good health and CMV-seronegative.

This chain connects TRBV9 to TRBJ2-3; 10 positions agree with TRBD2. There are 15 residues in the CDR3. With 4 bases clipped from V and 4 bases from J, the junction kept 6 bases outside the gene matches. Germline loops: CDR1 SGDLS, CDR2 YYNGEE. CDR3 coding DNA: TGTGCCAGCAGCCCAGCGGGGGGGTGGTCAGATACGCAGTATTTT. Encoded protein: CASSPAGGWSDTQYF.

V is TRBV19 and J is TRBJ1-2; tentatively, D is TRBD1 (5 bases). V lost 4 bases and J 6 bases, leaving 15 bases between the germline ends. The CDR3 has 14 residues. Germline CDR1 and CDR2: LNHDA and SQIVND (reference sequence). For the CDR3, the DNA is TGTGCCAGTAGTAGAGGTGGAGGGGATGATGGCTACACCTTC. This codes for CASSRGGGDDGYTF.

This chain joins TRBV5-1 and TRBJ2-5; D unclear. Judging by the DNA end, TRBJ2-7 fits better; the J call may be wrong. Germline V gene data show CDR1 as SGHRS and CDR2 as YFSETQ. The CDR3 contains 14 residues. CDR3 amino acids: CASSLRPESYEQYF. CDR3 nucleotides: TGCGCCAGCAGCCTCAGGCCAGAGTCCTACGAGCAGTACTTC.

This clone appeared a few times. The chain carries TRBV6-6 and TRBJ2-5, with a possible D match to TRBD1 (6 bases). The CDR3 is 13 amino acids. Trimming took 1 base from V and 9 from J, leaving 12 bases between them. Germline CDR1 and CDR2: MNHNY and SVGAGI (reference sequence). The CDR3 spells CASSYFDEGAQYF. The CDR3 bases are TGTGCCAGCAGTTACTTCGACGAGGGGGCCCAGTACTTC.

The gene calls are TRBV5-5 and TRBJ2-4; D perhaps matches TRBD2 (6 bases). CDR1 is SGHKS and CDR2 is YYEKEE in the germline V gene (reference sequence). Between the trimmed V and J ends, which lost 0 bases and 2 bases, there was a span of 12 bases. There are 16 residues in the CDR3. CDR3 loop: CASSLAEGETKNIQYF. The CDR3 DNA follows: TGTGCCAGCAGCTTGGCGGAGGGTGAAACCAAAAACATTCAGTACTTC.

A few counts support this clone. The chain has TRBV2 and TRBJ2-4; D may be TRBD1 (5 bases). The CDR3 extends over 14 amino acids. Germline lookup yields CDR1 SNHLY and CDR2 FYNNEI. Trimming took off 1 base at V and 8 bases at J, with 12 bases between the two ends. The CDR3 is CASSEVRASDIQYF. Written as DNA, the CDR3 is TGTGCCAGCAGTGAAGTCAGGGCGTCGGACATTCAGTACTTC.

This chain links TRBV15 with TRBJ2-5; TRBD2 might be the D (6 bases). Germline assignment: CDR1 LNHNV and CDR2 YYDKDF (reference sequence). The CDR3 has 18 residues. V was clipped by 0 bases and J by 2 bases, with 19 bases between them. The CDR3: CATSRDQRFGRGQETQYF. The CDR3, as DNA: TGTGCCACCAGCAGAGATCAGCGATTTGGTCGGGGGCAAGAGACCCAGTACTTC.

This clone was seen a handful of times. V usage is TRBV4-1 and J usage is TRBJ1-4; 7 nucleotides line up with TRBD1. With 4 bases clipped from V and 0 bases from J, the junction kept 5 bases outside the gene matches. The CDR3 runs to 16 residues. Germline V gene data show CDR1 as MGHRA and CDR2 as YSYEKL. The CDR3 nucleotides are TGCGCCAGCAGCCCCGTCAGGGGGACAACTAATGAAAAACTGTTTTTT. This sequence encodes CASSPVRGTTNEKLFF.

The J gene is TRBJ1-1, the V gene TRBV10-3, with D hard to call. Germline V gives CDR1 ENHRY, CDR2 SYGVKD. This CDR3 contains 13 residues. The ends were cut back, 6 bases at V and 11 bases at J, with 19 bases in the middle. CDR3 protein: CAIRGSGLRDAFF. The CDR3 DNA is TGTGCCATCAGGGGGTCTGGGCTGCGGGATGCTTTCTTT.

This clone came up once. CDR3 in DNA: TGTGCCAGCTCACCCCTTACGAGCGGGAGTTCCCTAGAGCAGTACTTC. Translated: CASSPLTSGSSLEQYF. The chain joins TRBV18 to TRBJ2-7; 8 nucleotides line up with TRBD2. V shed 3 bases, J shed 7 bases, and the junction held 14 bases outside the gene matches. Germline assignment: CDR1 KGHSH and CDR2 LQKENI. This CDR3 is 16 amino acids long.

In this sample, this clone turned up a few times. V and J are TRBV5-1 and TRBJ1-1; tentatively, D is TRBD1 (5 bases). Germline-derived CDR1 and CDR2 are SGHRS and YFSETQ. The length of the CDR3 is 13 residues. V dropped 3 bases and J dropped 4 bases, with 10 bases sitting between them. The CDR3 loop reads CASSWGGSTEAFF. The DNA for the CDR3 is TGCGCCAGCAGCTGGGGGGGTTCCACTGAAGCTTTCTTT.

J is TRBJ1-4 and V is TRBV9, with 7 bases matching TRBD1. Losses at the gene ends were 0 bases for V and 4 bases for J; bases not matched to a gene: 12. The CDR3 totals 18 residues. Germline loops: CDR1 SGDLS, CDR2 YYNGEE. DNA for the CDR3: TGTGCCAGCAGCGTAGTCGGGACAGCCCGAATAATTAATGAAAAACTGTTTTTT. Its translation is CASSVVGTARIINEKLFF.

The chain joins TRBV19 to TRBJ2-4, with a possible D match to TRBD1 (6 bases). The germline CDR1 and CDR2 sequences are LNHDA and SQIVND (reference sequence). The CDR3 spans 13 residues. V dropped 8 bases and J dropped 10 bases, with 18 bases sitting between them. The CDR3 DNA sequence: TGTGCCAGTGGGAAGGCGACAGGTCCTATTCAGTACTTC. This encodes CASGKATGPIQYF.

CDR3 region: CASSRTTKNTGELFF. The CDR3 DNA is TGTGCCAGCAGCCGGACTACTAAGAACACCGGGGAGCTGTTTTTT. The J gene is TRBJ2-2, the V gene TRBV5-8; maybe TRBD2 (6 bases). The V and J ends lost 4 bases and 1 base respectively, with 11 bases between them. This CDR3 contains 15 residues. Germline values: CDR1 SGHTS, CDR2 YDEGEE.

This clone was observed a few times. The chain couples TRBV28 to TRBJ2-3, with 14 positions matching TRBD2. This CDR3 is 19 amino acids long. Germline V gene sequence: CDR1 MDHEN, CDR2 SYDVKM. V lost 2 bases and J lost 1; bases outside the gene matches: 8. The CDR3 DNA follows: TGTGCCAGCAGTTTACGACTAGCGGGAGGGCCGCTCCGCACAGATACGCAGTATTTT. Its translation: CASSLRLAGGPLRTDTQYF.

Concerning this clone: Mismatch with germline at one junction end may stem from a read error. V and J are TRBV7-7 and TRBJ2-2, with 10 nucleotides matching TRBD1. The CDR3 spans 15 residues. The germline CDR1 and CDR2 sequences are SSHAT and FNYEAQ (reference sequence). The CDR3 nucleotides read TGTGCTAGCAGCTTGGGACAGGGGCTCACCGGGGAGCTGTTTTTT. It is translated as CASSLGQGLTGELFF.

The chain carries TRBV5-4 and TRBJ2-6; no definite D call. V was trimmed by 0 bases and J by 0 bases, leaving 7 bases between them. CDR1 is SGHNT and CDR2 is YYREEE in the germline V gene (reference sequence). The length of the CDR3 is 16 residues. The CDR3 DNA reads TGTGCCAGCAGCTTGGGGTCAGGCTCTGGGGCCAACGTCCTGACTTTC. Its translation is CASSLGSGSGANVLTF.

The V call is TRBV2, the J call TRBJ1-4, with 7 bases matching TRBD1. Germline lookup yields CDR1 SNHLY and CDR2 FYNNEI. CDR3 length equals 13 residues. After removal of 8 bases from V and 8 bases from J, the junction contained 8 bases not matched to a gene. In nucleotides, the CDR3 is TGTGCCAGCGGACGGGACAGTGGCGAAAAACTGTTTTTT. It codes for CASGRDSGEKLFF.

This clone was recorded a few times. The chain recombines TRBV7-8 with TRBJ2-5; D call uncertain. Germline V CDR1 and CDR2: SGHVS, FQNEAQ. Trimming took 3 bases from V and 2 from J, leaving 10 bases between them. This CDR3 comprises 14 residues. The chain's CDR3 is CASSFRRPQETQYF. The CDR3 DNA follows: TGTGCCAGCAGCTTTAGGCGGCCTCAAGAGACCCAGTACTTC.

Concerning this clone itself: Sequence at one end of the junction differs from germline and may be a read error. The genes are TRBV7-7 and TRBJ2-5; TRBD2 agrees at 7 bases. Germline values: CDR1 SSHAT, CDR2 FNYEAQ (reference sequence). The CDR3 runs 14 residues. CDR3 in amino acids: CASTSGGKVETQYF. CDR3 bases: TGTGCTAGCACCTCCGGGGGGAAAGTAGAGACCCAGTACTTC.